Each of the 12 T cell receptor beta chains below was sequenced from the same sample in a study of cytomegalovirus exposure and HLA in healthy donors. Use of 60 Vbeta and 13 Jbeta primers characterized the PCR. Clones were read by immunoSEQ multiplex PCR, and TCRdb kept only the in-frame ones, dropping some. The table shows some 190,000 clones, with more than 75% occurring only once. Sequencing used PBMCs. The receptors derive from a woman between 45 and 65 years old in good health and CMV-seronegative.

V usage is TRBV9 and J usage is TRBJ2-3; a possible D gene is TRBD1 (5 bases). V was clipped by 0 bases and J by 6 bases, with 26 bases between them. The CDR3 sequence is 19 residues long. Per germline, CDR1 SGDLS and CDR2 YYNGEE. This CDR3 is CASSVAEVVVAGQVDTQYF. In DNA form, the CDR3 reads TGTGCCAGCAGCGTAGCTGAGGTGGTGGTTGCAGGGCAGGTCGATACGCAGTATTTT.

The chain links TRBV7-2 to TRBJ2-1; TRBD2 matches 12 bases. V lost 1 base and J lost 9; bases outside the gene matches: 7. Germline V gives CDR1 SGHTA, CDR2 FQGNSA. The CDR3 has 16 amino acids. CDR3 amino acids: CASSLVGTSGFSEQFF. For the CDR3, the DNA is TGTGCCAGCAGCTTAGTTGGGACTAGCGGGTTTAGTGAGCAGTTCTTC.

This chain uses TRBV5-1 with TRBJ2-7, with 7 bases lining up with TRBD1. V was clipped by 0 bases and J by 3 bases; unmatched bases: 6. Germline V gives CDR1 SGHRS, CDR2 YFSETQ. The length of the CDR3 is 15 residues. The CDR3 nucleotides are TGCGCCAGCAGCTTGGCGGGGACAGCAGTCTACGAGCAGTACTTC. Protein sequence: CASSLAGTAVYEQYF.

The table lists this clone with a count of one. The J gene is TRBJ2-5, the V gene TRBV5-1; 13 bases are a match to TRBD2. The J call is doubtful: the DNA matches TRBJ2-7 better. From germline, CDR1 is SGHRS and CDR2 YFSETQ. The CDR3 sequence is 18 residues long. CDR3: CASSSGLAGPRSNYEQYF. The CDR3 DNA reads TGCGCCAGCAGCTCGGGACTAGCGGGGCCCCGTTCCAACTACGAGCAGTACTTC.

The genes are TRBV14 and TRBJ1-1; D unclear. In germline, CDR1 is SGHDN, CDR2 FVKESK. The CDR3 extends over 15 amino acids. Between the trimmed V and J ends, which lost 4 bases and 5 bases, there was a span of 17 bases. CDR3 coding DNA: TGTGCCAGCAGCCCCCGTTTGGGAGTAGGGACTGAAGCTTTCTTT. It encodes CASSPRLGVGTEAFF.

Concerning this clone itself: A read error is likely, as this CDR3 ends without the conserved phenylalanine or tryptophan. The V gene is TRBV7-9, the J gene TRBJ1-2; weak D call: TRBD1 (6 bases). V lost 7 bases and J lost 0, with 27 bases in between. The germline CDR1 and CDR2 sequences are SEHNR and FQNEAQ (reference sequence). The CDR3 totals 19 residues. The CDR3: CASTPAMVERGRPNYGYTL. DNA of the CDR3: TGTGCCAGCACCCCCGCTATGGTTGAAAGGGGGAGACCTAACTATGGCTACACCCTC.

V and J are TRBV7-9 and TRBJ2-5; a weak D match, TRBD2 (5 bases). CDR1 is SEHNR and CDR2 is FQNEAQ in the germline V gene (reference sequence). Deletions cut 5 bases from V and 1 base from J, with 11 bases between. There are 14 residues in the CDR3. DNA of the CDR3: TGTGCCAGCAGCCTTCTAGCTCCCCAAGAGACCCAGTACTTC. Translating gives CASSLLAPQETQYF.

The chain combines TRBV7-2 with TRBJ2-2; 10 bases align to TRBD2. Trimming at V came to 5 bases and at J to 3 bases, leaving 9 bases not matched to a gene. The germline V gene has CDR1 SGHTA and CDR2 FQGNSA. There are 17 residues in the CDR3. The CDR3 loop reads CASSPKALAGYTGELFF. CDR3 DNA: TGTGCCAGCAGCCCCAAGGCACTAGCGGGGTACACCGGGGAGCTGTTTTTT.

This clone is a singleton in its sample. The rearrangement links TRBV7-9 to TRBJ1-1; 7 bases match TRBD1. CDR3 size: 12 residues. Looked up from germline, CDR1 is SEHNR and CDR2 is FQNEAQ (reference sequence). V lost 5 bases to trimming and J lost 11 bases; unmatched junction nucleotides: 8. CDR3 nucleotides: TGTGCCAGCAGCCCTGACAGGGCTTGGGCTTTCTTT. Amino acid sequence: CASSPDRAWAFF. The full variable domain, its missing parts supplied by reference TRBV7-9 and TRBJ1-1, is DTGVSQNPRHKITKRGQNVTFRCDPISEHNRLYWYRQTLGQGPEFLTYFQNEAQLEKSRLLSDRFSAERPKGSFSTLEIQRTEQGDSAMYLCASSPDRAWAFFGQGTRLTVV.

V usage is TRBV29-1 and J usage is TRBJ1-1; perhaps TRBD1 as D (6 bases). CDR1 is SQVTM and CDR2 is ANQGSEA in the germline V gene. This CDR3 spans 13 amino acids. V lost 8 bases, J lost 1 base, and 14 bases lay in between. DNA for the CDR3: TGCAGCTCGCCCGGCAGGGGGAACACTGAAGCTTTCTTT. Protein product: CSSPGRGNTEAFF.

The gene calls are TRBV4-3 and TRBJ1-2; TRBD1 matches at 7 bases. Looked up from germline, CDR1 is LGHNA and CDR2 is YSLEER. CDR3 length equals 13 residues. V was clipped by 3 bases and J by 7 bases; unmatched bases: 5. Here the CDR3 reads CASSHATGVGYTF. The DNA of the CDR3 is TGCGCCAGCAGCCACGCTACAGGGGTTGGCTACACCTTC.

This rearrangement joins TRBV2 to TRBJ1-2; D is possibly TRBD1 (5 bases). Germline V gives CDR1 SNHLY, CDR2 FYNNEI. The CDR3 sequence is 17 residues long. V was clipped by 2 bases and J by 4 bases, with 20 bases between them. CDR3 sequence reads: CASSESLVTASFYGYTF. Written as DNA, the CDR3 is TGTGCCAGCAGTGAAAGTCTTGTGACAGCATCCTTCTATGGCTACACCTTC.